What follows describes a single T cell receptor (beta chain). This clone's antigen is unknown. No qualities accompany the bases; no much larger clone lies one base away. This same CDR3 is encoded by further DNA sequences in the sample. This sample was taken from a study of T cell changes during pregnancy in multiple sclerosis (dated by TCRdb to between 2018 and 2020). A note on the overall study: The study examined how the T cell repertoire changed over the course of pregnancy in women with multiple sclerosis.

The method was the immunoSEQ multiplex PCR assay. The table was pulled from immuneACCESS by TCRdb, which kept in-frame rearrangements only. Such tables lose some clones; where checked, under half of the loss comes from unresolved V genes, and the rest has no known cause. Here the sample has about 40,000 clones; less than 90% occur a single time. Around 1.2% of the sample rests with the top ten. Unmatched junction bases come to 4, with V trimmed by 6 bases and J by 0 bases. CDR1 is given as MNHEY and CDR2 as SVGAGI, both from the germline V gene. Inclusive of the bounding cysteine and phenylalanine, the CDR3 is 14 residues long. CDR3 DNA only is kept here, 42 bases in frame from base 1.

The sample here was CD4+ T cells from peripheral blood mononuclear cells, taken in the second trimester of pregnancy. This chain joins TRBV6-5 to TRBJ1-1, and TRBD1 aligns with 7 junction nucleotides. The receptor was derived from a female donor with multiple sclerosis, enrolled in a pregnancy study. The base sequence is TGTGCCAGCAGCCCAGGGGGACTGAACACTGAAGCTTTCTTT. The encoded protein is CASSPGGLNTEAFF.